This TCR beta chain appears in the sequencing data of a study of cytomegalovirus exposure and HLA in healthy donors. This clone was detected only once. Its target is unknown. PCR primers comprised 60 Vbeta and 13 Jbeta primers. Authors' processing steps: Per a later analysis, the number of unique TCR beta chains was around 80 million, of which about 11 million were shared. The table came from immunoSEQ multiplex PCR; TCRdb's copy has only in-frame clones and leaves some out. V and J calls and clone size are as listed in that table; D and trimming were resolved from the DNA. Among about 140,000 clones listed, approximately 80% were seen once. Looked up from germline, CDR1 is PRHDT and CDR2 is FYEKMQ (reference sequence). The CDR3 is made up of 14 amino acids. V lost 5 bases and J lost 11; bases outside the gene matches: 8. Study conclusions and caveats: Reported findings show TCR beta sequences accurately forecast HLA-A and HLA-B alleles in most subjects. In an earlier analysis, most TCR beta V segments were productive about 87% or about 30% of the time. Being indistinguishable, some V segments were excluded, TRBV6-2 and TRBV6-3 among them.

This chain connects TRBV13 to TRBJ1-6; the match to TRBD1 covers 8 bases. The sequenced material came from PBMCs. The source of this sequence is a male donor in good health and CMV-seronegative. The CDR3 sequence: CASSEDRAGPPLHF. Written as DNA, the CDR3 is TGTGCCAGCAGCGAGGACAGGGCTGGTCCACCCCTCCACTTT.